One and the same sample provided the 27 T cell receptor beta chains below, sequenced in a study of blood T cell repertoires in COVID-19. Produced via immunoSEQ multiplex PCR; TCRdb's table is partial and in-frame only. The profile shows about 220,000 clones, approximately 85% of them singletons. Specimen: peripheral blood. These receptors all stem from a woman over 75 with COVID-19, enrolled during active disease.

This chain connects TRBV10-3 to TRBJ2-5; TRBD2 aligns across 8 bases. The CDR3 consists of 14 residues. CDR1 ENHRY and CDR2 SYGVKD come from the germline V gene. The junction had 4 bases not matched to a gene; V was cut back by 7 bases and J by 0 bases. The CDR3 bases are TGTGCCATCAACCCGGGGGGGAACCAAGAGACCCAGTACTTC. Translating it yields CAINPGGNQETQYF.

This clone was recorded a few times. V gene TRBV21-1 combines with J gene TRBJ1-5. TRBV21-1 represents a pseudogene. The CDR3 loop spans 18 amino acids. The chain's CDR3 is CASSKGRPGRFGNQPQHF. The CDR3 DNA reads TGTGCCAGCAGCAAAGGGAGGCCAGGGAGGTTTGGCAATCAGCCCCAGCATTTT.

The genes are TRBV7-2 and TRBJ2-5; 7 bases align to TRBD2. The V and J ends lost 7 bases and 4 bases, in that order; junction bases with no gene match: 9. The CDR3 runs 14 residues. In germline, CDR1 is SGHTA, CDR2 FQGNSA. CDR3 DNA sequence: TGTGCCAGCACCTCCCGAGCGGGGAGAGAGACCCAGTACTTC. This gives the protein CASTSRAGRETQYF. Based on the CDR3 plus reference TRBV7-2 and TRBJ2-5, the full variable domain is GAGVSQSPSNKVTEKGKDVELRCDPISGHTALYWYRQSLGQGLEFLIYFQGNSAPDKSGLPSDRFSAERTGGSVSTLTIQRTQQEDSAVYLCASTSRAGRETQYFGPGTRLLVL.

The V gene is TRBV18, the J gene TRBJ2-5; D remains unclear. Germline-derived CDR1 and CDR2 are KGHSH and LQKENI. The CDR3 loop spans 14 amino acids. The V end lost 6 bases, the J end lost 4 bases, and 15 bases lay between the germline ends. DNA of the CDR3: TGTGCCAGCTCTTCTGGGCTCCCCCCAGAGACCCAGTACTTC. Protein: CASSSGLPPETQYF.

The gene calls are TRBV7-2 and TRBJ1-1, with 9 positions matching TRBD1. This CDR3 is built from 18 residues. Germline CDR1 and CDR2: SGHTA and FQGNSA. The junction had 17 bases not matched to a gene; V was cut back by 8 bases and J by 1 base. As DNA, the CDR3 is TGTGCCAGCCTCCCTCGGATGGGGACAGGGTATAGGAACACTGAAGCTTTCTTT. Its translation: CASLPRMGTGYRNTEAFF.

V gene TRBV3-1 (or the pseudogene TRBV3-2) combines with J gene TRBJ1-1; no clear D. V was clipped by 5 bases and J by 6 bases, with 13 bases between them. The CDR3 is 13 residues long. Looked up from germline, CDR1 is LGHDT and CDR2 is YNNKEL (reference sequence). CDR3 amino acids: CASSSGSPAEAFF. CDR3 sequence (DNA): TGTGCCAGCAGCTCGGGGTCACCTGCTGAAGCTTTCTTT.

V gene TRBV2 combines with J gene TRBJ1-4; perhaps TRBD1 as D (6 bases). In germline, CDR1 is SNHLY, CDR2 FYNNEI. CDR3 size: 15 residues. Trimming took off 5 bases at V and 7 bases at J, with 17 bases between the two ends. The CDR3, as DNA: TGTGCCAGCAGTATAACAGGGAGGGCACTTGAAAAACTGTTTTTT. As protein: CASSITGRALEKLFF.

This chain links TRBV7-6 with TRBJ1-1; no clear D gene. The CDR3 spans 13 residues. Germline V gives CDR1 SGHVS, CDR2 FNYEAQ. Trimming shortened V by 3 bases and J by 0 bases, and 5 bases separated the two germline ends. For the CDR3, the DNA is TGTGCCAGCAGCTTCGAGCTGAACACTGAAGCTTTCTTT. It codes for CASSFELNTEAFF.

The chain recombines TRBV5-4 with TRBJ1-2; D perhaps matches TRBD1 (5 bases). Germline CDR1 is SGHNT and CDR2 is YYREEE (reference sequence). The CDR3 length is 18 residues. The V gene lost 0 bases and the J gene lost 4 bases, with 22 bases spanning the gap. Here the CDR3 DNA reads TGTGCCAGCAGCTTGGACCAGGGTGGGTCAGGTGTCGGCTATGGCTACACCTTC. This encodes CASSLDQGGSGVGYGYTF.

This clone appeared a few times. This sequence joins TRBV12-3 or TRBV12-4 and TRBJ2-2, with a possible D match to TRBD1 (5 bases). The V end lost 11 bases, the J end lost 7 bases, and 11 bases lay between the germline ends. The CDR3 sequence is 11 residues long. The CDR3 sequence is CASWGGGELFF. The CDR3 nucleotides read TGTGCCTCATGGGGCGGCGGGGAGCTGTTTTTT.

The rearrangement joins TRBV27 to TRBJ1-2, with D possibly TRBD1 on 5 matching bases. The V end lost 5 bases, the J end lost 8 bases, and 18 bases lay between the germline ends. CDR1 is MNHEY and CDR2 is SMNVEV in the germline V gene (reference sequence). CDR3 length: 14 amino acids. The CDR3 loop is CASSPNRLLSGYTF. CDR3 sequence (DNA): TGTGCCAGCAGTCCTAACAGGTTATTGAGCGGCTACACCTTC.

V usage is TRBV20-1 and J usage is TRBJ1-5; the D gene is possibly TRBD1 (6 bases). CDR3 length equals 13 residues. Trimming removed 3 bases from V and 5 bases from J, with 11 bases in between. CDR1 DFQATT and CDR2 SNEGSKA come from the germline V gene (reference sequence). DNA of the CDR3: TGCAGTGCTAGTCCGGACAGTGATCAGCCCCAGCATTTT. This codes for CSASPDSDQPQHF.

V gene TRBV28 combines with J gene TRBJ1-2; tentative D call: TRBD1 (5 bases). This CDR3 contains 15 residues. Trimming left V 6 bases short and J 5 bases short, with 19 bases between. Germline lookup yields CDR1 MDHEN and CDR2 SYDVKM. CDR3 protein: CASRVTAGAPYGYTF. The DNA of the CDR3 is TGTGCCAGCAGGGTGACAGCAGGAGCTCCTTATGGCTACACCTTC.

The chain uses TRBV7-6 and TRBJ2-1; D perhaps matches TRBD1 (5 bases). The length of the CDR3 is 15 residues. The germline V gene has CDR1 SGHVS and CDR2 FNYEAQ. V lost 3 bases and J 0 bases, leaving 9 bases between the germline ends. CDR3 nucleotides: TGTGCCAGCAGCTTGCAGGGAAGCTCCTACAATGAGCAGTTCTTC. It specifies CASSLQGSSYNEQFF.

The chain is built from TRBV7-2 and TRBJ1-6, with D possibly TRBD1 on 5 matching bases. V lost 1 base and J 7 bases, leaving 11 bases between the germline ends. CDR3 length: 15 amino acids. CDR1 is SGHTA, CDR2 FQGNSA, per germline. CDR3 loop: CASSLGPGVNSPLHF. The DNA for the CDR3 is TGTGCCAGCAGCTTAGGCCCGGGGGTGAATTCACCCCTCCACTTT.

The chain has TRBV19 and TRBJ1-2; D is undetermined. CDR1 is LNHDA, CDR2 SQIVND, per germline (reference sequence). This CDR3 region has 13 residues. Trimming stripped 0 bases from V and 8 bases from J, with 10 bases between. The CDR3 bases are TGTGCCAGTAGTATAGATCTGGGAGGAGGCTACACCTTC. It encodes CASSIDLGGGYTF. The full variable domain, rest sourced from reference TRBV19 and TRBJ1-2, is DGGITQSPKYLFRKEGQNVTLSCEQNLNHDAMYWYRQDPGQGLRLIYYSQIVNDFQKGDIAEGYSVSREKKESFPLTVTSAQKNPTAFYLCASSIDLGGGYTFGSGTRLTVV.

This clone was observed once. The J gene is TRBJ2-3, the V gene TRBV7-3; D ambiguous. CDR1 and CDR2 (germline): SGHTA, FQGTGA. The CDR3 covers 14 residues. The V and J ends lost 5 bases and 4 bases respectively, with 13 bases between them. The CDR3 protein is CASSPGPAPDTQYF. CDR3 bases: TGTGCCAGCAGCCCAGGCCCGGCCCCAGATACGCAGTATTTT.

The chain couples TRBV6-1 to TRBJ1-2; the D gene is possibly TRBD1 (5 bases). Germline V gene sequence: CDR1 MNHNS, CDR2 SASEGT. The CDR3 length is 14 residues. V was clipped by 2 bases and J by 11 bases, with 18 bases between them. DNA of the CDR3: TGTGCCAGCAGTGAAAATGGGGGGATATGGGGGTACACCTTC. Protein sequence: CASSENGGIWGYTF.

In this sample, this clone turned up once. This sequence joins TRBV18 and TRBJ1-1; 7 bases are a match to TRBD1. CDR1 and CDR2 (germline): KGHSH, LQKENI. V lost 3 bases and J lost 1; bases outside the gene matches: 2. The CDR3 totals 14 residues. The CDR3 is CASSPRGRNTEAFF. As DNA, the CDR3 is TGTGCCAGCTCACCCAGGGGGAGGAACACTGAAGCTTTCTTT.

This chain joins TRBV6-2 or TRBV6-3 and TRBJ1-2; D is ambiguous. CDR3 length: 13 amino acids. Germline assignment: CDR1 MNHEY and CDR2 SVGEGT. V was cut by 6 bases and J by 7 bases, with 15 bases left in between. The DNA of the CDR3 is TGTGCCAGCAGCCTCACTAGGACGGCTGGCTACACCTTC. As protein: CASSLTRTAGYTF.

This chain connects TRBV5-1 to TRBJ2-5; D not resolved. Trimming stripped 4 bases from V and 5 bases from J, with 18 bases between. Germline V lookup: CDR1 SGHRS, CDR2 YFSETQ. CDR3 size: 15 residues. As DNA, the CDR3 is TGCGCCAGCAGCCCGAAAGAGTTGGTCGGGGAGACCCAGTACTTC. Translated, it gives CASSPKELVGETQYF.

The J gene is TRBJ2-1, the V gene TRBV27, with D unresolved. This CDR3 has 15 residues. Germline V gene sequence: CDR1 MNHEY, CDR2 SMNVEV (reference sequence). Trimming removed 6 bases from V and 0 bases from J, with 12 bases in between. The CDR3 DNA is TGTGCCAGCAGACAGACACTTCCCTCCTACAATGAGCAGTTCTTC. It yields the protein CASRQTLPSYNEQFF.

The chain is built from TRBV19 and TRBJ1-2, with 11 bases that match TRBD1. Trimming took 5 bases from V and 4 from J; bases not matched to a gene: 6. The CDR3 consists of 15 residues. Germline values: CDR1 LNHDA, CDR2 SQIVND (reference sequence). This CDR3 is CASSSPGTGGYGYTF. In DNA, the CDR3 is TGTGCCAGTAGTTCTCCAGGGACAGGGGGCTATGGCTACACCTTC.

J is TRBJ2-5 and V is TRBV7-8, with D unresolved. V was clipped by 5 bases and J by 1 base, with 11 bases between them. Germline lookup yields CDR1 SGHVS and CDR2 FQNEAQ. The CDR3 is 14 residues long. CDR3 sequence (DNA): TGTGCCAGCAGCCCGTTGAGTTCCCAAGAGACCCAGTACTTC. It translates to CASSPLSSQETQYF.

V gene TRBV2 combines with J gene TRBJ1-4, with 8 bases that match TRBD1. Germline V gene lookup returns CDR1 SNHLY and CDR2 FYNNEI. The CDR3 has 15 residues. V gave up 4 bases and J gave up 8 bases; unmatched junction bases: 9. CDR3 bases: TGTGCCAGCAGTGCTCCAGGGGGCGGGTTCGAAAAACTGTTTTTT. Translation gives CASSAPGGGFEKLFF.

The CDR3 DNA reads TGTGCCAGCAGTTACGCGGCCGGGGAGCTGTTTTTT. Its translation: CASSYAAGELFF. This chain joins TRBV6-5 and TRBJ2-2; D remains unclear. Deletions cut 2 bases from V and 6 bases from J, with 4 bases between. The length of the CDR3 is 12 residues. CDR1 is MNHEY and CDR2 is SVGAGI in the germline V gene.

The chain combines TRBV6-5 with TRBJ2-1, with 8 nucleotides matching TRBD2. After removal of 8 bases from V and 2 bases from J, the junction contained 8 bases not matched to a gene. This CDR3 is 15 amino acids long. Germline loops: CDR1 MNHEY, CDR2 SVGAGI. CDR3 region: CASRPGGSTYNEQFF. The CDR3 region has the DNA TGTGCCAGCCGTCCGGGGGGGTCTACCTACAATGAGCAGTTCTTC.